The 21 T cell receptor beta chains below were found in one sample sequenced in a study of spatial heterogeneity in lung cancer. As for time point: blood at routine non-recurrence follow-up after resection. One entry per CDR3 protein, called by TCRdb with MiXCR from the 5' RACE reads. The repertoire holds roughly 15,000 distinct CDR3 sequences, with roughly 6.3% as singletons. The source was PBMCs, collected at follow-up. Every receptor here comes from a male donor with early-stage non-small cell lung cancer.

This clonotype was observed many times. This sequence joins TRBV2 and TRBJ2-3; D ambiguous. This CDR3 contains 14 residues. Trimming removed 8 bases from V and 2 bases from J, with 14 bases in between. Germline values: CDR1 SNHLY, CDR2 FYNNEI. CDR3 residues: CASAQSLDTDTQYF. The CDR3 DNA sequence: TGTGCCAGCGCTCAGAGCCTCGACACAGATACGCAGTATTTT.

This clonotype showed up many times. The chain joins TRBV10-3 to TRBJ2-7; perhaps D is TRBD1 or TRBD2 (5 bases each). The germline V gene has CDR1 ENHRY and CDR2 SYGVKD. With 6 bases removed from V and 6 bases from J, the gap between germline ends came to 15 bases. This CDR3 is 13 amino acids long. The CDR3: CAIRRDLPGEQYF. The CDR3 DNA reads TGTGCCATCAGACGGGACCTCCCCGGCGAGCAGTACTTC.

This clonotype was picked up many times. The V gene is TRBV20-1, the J gene TRBJ2-7; 8 bases align to TRBD1. Germline V gene sequence: CDR1 DFQATT, CDR2 SNEGSKA (reference sequence). J gave up 9 bases and V 3 bases, and 16 bases lay outside the gene matches. CDR3 length: 15 residues. This CDR3 reads CSARAGGQGATGQYF. DNA of the CDR3: TGCAGTGCTAGGGCTGGTGGGCAGGGGGCAACGGGGCAGTACTTC.

This clonotype qualifies as medium-sized. The chain recombines TRBV7-9 with TRBJ2-5; D unresolved. The V gene's germline CDR1 is SEHNR and CDR2 FQNEAQ (reference sequence). The length of the CDR3 is 13 residues. The V end was cut by 5 bases, the J end by 7 bases, with 14 bases between. In DNA, the CDR3 is TGTGCCAGCAGCAGATTTGGGTCCGGGACCCAGTACTTC. It codes for CASSRFGSGTQYF.

This clonotype came up many times. CDR3 bases: TGCGCCAGCAGCTTGGTTTTGGGGAACACTGAAGCTTTCTTT. Its translation is CASSLVLGNTEAFF. The V and J genes are TRBV5-1 and TRBJ1-1; no definite D call. Germline CDR1 reads SGHRS; CDR2 reads YFSETQ. The V gene lost 0 bases and the J gene lost 1 base, with 7 bases spanning the gap. The CDR3 contains 14 residues.

The table lists this clonotype with many counts. The CDR3 sequence is CASSPRQTTTDTQYF. The DNA of the CDR3 is TGTGCCAGCAGTCCGCGACAGACTACCACAGATACGCAGTATTTT. The rearrangement uses TRBV6-5 and TRBJ2-3; D tentatively reads TRBD1 or TRBD2 (5 bases each). CDR1 MNHEY and CDR2 SVGAGI come from the germline V gene. The CDR3 totals 15 residues. With 5 bases removed from V and 2 bases from J, the gap between germline ends came to 14 bases.

This clonotype was seen many times. The chain combines TRBV5-1 with TRBJ2-7; no reliable D call. V was cut by 4 bases and J by 0 bases, with 8 bases left in between. CDR3 length: 13 residues. Germline-derived CDR1 and CDR2 are SGHRS and YFSETQ. The CDR3 sequence: CASSPVTSYEQYF. The CDR3 DNA follows: TGCGCCAGCAGCCCGGTAACCTCCTACGAGCAGTACTTC.

This clonotype appeared many times. The CDR3 DNA is TGTGCCAGCAGAGGGGACAGGGGCTATAATTCACCCCTCCACTTT. Its protein is CASRGDRGYNSPLHF. This chain connects TRBV6-5 to TRBJ1-6; 10 nucleotides match TRBD1. This CDR3 contains 15 residues. The V and J ends lost 6 bases and 3 bases, in that order; junction bases with no gene match: 2. Germline lookup yields CDR1 MNHEY and CDR2 SVGAGI.

In this sample, this clonotype turned up a few times. V and J are TRBV3-1 and TRBJ2-5; D may be TRBD1 or TRBD2 (5 bases each). V lost 4 bases and J 5 bases, leaving 11 bases between the germline ends. Germline lookup yields CDR1 LGHDT and CDR2 YNNKEL (reference sequence). The CDR3 loop spans 13 amino acids. The CDR3 DNA sequence: TGTGCCAGCAGCCTCAAGGGGACGGAGACCCAGTACTTC. Protein: CASSLKGTETQYF.

This clonotype is categorized as medium-sized. V is TRBV5-6 and J is TRBJ2-7; TRBD2 matches at 8 bases. The V gene's germline CDR1 is SGHDT and CDR2 YYEEEE. V lost 2 bases to trimming and J lost 6 bases; unmatched junction nucleotides: 10. The CDR3 spans 15 residues. CDR3: CASSFGLATLGEQYF. For the CDR3, the DNA is TGTGCCAGCAGCTTCGGACTAGCTACCCTCGGCGAGCAGTACTTC.

The rearrangement links TRBV5-1 to TRBJ1-5; 7 bases align to TRBD1. With V trimmed by 0 bases and J by 2 bases, 2 bases remained unmatched. The CDR3 spans 15 residues. Germline lookup yields CDR1 SGHRS and CDR2 YFSETQ. Here the CDR3 reads CASSLGQGGNQPQHF. CDR3 nucleotide sequence: TGCGCCAGCAGCTTGGGACAGGGCGGCAATCAGCCCCAGCATTTT.

In this sample, this clonotype turned up many times. The V gene is TRBV7-3, the J gene TRBJ1-1, with D unclear. V lost 3 bases and J lost 1, with 6 bases in between. CDR3 length: 13 residues. Germline lookup yields CDR1 SGHTA and CDR2 FQGTGA. CDR3 loop: CASSLRRNTEAFF. The CDR3 region has the DNA TGTGCCAGCAGCTTGAGGAGGAACACTGAAGCTTTCTTT.

This clonotype was detected ten times or more. The J gene is TRBJ2-3, the V gene TRBV10-3; D is possibly TRBD2 (7 bases). V shed 8 bases and J shed 2 bases, with 14 bases lying between them. The CDR3 length is 14 residues. The germline V gene encodes CDR1 ENHRY and CDR2 SYGVKD. The CDR3 loop is CAIQVGGLTDTQYF. The CDR3 DNA reads TGTGCCATCCAAGTGGGGGGGCTCACAGATACGCAGTATTTT.

The table lists this clonotype with many counts. The rearrangement joins TRBV12-3 or TRBV12-4 to TRBJ1-5; 10 positions match TRBD1. The V gene end was trimmed by 1 base and the J gene end by 1 base; junction bases not matched to a gene: 1. The CDR3 length is 16 residues. The chain's CDR3 is CASSLGDRGSNQPQHF. Here the CDR3 DNA reads TGTGCCAGCAGTTTAGGGGACAGGGGAAGCAATCAGCCCCAGCATTTT.

This clonotype was picked up a small number of times. A read error may explain this, as a much larger clone is one base away. The chain links TRBV7-3 to TRBJ2-3; no clear D gene. CDR1 is SGHTA, CDR2 FQGTGA, per germline. Trimming cost V 8 bases and J 5 bases, with 11 bases left between them. This CDR3 has 12 amino acids. The CDR3 loop reads CASGPSIDTQYF. The CDR3 DNA reads TGTGCCAGCGGTCCATCCATAGATACGCAGTATTTT.

This clonotype was seen many times. The rearrangement joins TRBV25-1 to TRBJ1-4; D is ambiguous. Germline CDR1 and CDR2: MGHDK and SYGVNS. This CDR3 has 13 amino acids. Trimming took 5 bases from V and 8 from J, leaving 12 bases between them. The CDR3 DNA reads as TGTGCCAGCAGTCCTAGGACCGACGAAAAACTGTTTTTT. Translating it yields CASSPRTDEKLFF.

This clonotype was seen a few times. V is TRBV5-5 and J is TRBJ1-6; tentatively, D is TRBD1 (6 bases). Trimming pared 4 bases from V and 12 bases from J, leaving 11 bases between. Looked up from germline, CDR1 is SGHKS and CDR2 is YYEKEE (reference sequence). This CDR3 is 12 amino acids long. CDR3 DNA sequence: TGTGCCAGCAGCCGCGTAGGGGGACCCCTCCACTTT. The encoded protein is CASSRVGGPLHF.

This clonotype was seen repeatedly, ten times or more. The V gene is TRBV3-1, the J gene TRBJ2-5; 8 nucleotides line up with TRBD2. Germline V CDR1 and CDR2: LGHDT, YNNKEL (reference sequence). The V segment lost 1 base and the J segment 2 bases; nucleotides outside the gene matches: 3. CDR3 length equals 15 residues. The CDR3 region has the DNA TGTGCCAGCAGCCAAGTGGGACTAGTACAAGAGACCCAGTACTTC. Translation: CASSQVGLVQETQYF.

Many counts were recorded for this clonotype. The V gene is TRBV28, the J gene TRBJ2-7; TRBD2 matches 13 bases. Looked up from germline, CDR1 is MDHEN and CDR2 is SYDVKM. CDR3 length equals 16 residues. The junction had 10 bases not matched to a gene; V was cut back by 5 bases and J by 6 bases. CDR3 nucleotides: TGTGCCAGCAGTCTACGGACTAGCGGGAGTGTCATCGAGCAGTACTTC. This gives the protein CASSLRTSGSVIEQYF.

This clonotype was seen ten or more times. The rearrangement uses TRBV6-5 and TRBJ2-5; TRBD2 agrees at 12 bases. J lost 6 bases, V lost 6 bases, and 8 bases had no gene match. The CDR3 length is 15 residues. Germline CDR1 and CDR2: MNHEY and SVGAGI. For the CDR3, the DNA is TGTGCCAGCAGCACGACTAGCGGGAGTTGGAAGACCCAGTACTTC. It encodes CASSTTSGSWKTQYF.

At least ten counts were recorded for this clonotype. The chain joins TRBV7-9 to TRBJ2-4; D not resolved. V was trimmed by 5 bases and J by 0 bases, leaving 20 bases between them. CDR1 and CDR2 (germline): SEHNR, FQNEAQ (reference sequence). The CDR3 runs to 18 residues. CDR3 in amino acids: CASSAISLTMLAKNIQYF. CDR3 coding DNA: TGTGCCAGCAGCGCAATTAGTCTCACTATGCTAGCCAAAAACATTCAGTACTTC.